This T cell receptor beta chain was identified in a study of T cells expressing NK-cell markers. Across the whole study: Obtained from sorted CD3+CD56+NKG2C+, CD3+CD56+NKG2C- and CD3+CD56-NKG2C+ T cells were the TCR beta repertoires. Out of eight donors sequenced, seven tested HCMV-seropositive and the remaining one seronegative.

Study outcomes and limitations: Of the CD8+ T cell pool in 5 to 7 donors, roughly 1.0-8% was accounted for by dominant NKG2C+ clonotypes.

With UMIs, 5'RACE template switching was used to make TCR beta cDNA. TCRdb processed the 5' RACE reads again and assigns one entry to each CDR3 protein, with no DNA. The sample has over 150,000 distinct CDR3 sequences; the top ten hold around a third. About this clonotype: Its matching antigen is unknown.

Germline CDR1 MNHEY, CDR2 SMNVEV (reference sequence). The CDR3 extends over 12 amino acids. The rearrangement links TRBV27 to TRBJ2-2; lacking DNA, the TRBD2 call made by TCRdb goes unchecked. The TCR originated in a woman in her forties or fifties in good health. Sequencing input: blood T cells: a sorted CD56 or NKG2C T cell subset, CD4+ or CD8+ T cells, or bulk PBMC T cells (not recorded which). The CDR3 spells CASSPLPGELFF.